The 14 T cell receptor beta chains given below trace back to one sample, sequenced in a study of blood T cell repertoires in COVID-19. Libraries were prepared by immunoSEQ multiplex PCR; TCRdb keeps only in-frame clonotypes and omits some of them. Of 300,000 to 450,000 clones listed, approximately 81% are singletons. Sequenced input: peripheral blood. The receptors shown here come from a woman aged 18 to 35 with acute or convalescent COVID-19.

The chain is built from TRBV24-1 and TRBJ2-1; 8 bases line up with TRBD1. The germline gives CDR1 KGHDR, CDR2 SFDVKD. V was pared by 4 bases and J by 2 bases, with 9 bases of the junction left unmatched. CDR3 length equals 17 residues. CDR3 amino acids: CATSESGQGVAYNEQFF. The CDR3 bases are TGTGCCACCAGTGAATCCGGACAGGGAGTGGCCTACAATGAGCAGTTCTTC.

V is TRBV5-5 and J is TRBJ2-1, with a possible D match to TRBD2 (6 bases). Trimming pared 6 bases from V and 8 bases from J, leaving 9 bases between. The germline V gene encodes CDR1 SGHKS and CDR2 YYEKEE (reference sequence). The CDR3 contains 11 residues. For the CDR3, the DNA is TGTGCCAGCACCTGGGGGGATGAGCAGTTCTTC. Translated, it gives CASTWGDEQFF. Looking up the rest from reference TRBV5-5 and TRBJ2-1 gives the full variable domain: DAGVTQSPTHLIKTRGQQVTLRCSPISGHKSVSWYQQVLGQGPQFIFQYYEKEERGRGNFPDRFSARQFPNYSSELNVNALLLGDSALYLCASTWGDEQFFGPGTRLTVL.

The J gene is TRBJ1-1, the V gene TRBV6-5; D not resolved. Germline assignment: CDR1 MNHEY and CDR2 SVGAGI. This CDR3 comprises 12 residues. The V end was cut by 2 bases, the J end by 5 bases, with 6 bases between. CDR3 nucleotides: TGTGCCAGCAGTTACGGCCCGACTGAAGCTTTCTTT. Amino acid sequence: CASSYGPTEAFF.

The V call is TRBV28, the J call TRBJ2-1; the D gene is possibly TRBD2 (5 bases). Germline lookup yields CDR1 MDHEN and CDR2 SYDVKM. This CDR3 comprises 15 residues. Between the trimmed V and J ends, which lost 6 bases and 1 base, there was a span of 13 bases. The chain's CDR3 is CASSIVGVSYNEQFF. The CDR3 region has the DNA TGTGCCAGCAGCATCGTGGGAGTTTCCTACAATGAGCAGTTCTTC.

This rearrangement joins TRBV6-1 to TRBJ2-3; 7 nucleotides line up with TRBD2. Germline CDR1 MNHNS, CDR2 SASEGT. V lost 4 bases to trimming and J lost 0 bases; unmatched junction nucleotides: 7. The CDR3 has 16 amino acids. In DNA, the CDR3 is TGTGCCAGCAGTGGTCTGAGCGGGAAAAGCACAGATACGCAGTATTTT. Translation gives CASSGLSGKSTDTQYF.

This rearrangement joins TRBV29-1 to TRBJ2-3, with 7 bases aligning to TRBD2. Losses at the gene ends were 5 bases for V and 2 bases for J; bases not matched to a gene: 7. Germline assignment: CDR1 SQVTM and CDR2 ANQGSEA. The CDR3 has 14 residues. The CDR3 reads CSVFKAGPTDTQYF. Written as DNA, the CDR3 is TGCAGCGTTTTTAAAGCGGGGCCCACAGATACGCAGTATTTT.

This clone was detected once. The chain uses TRBV5-4 and TRBJ2-7; 12 nucleotides line up with TRBD2. The V and J ends lost 4 bases and 5 bases, in that order; junction bases with no gene match: 7. Per germline, CDR1 SGHNT and CDR2 YYREEE (reference sequence). The CDR3 runs 15 residues. DNA for the CDR3: TGTGCCAGCAGCGCGACTAGCGGGAGAAGGAACGAGCAGTACTTC. It specifies CASSATSGRRNEQYF.

In DNA, the CDR3 is TGTGCCTGGAGTGTCATAAGAACTAGCGGGGTACGAGAGACCCAGTACTTC. Amino acids: CAWSVIRTSGVRETQYF. The genes are TRBV30 and TRBJ2-5; 10 bases fit TRBD2. This CDR3 is built from 17 residues. The V segment lost 0 bases and the J segment 4 bases; nucleotides outside the gene matches: 11. The germline V gene has CDR1 GTSNPN and CDR2 SVGIG (reference sequence).

This clone was detected a few times. The chain employs TRBV7-3 and TRBJ2-6; a weak D match, TRBD2 (6 bases). The V end lost 2 bases, the J end lost 2 bases, and 10 bases lay between the germline ends. In germline, CDR1 is SGHTA, CDR2 FQGTGA. There are 16 residues in the CDR3. Written as DNA, the CDR3 is TGTGCCAGCAGCTTACCGTGGGAGGCTGGGGCCAACGTCCTGACTTTC. It codes for CASSLPWEAGANVLTF.

Regarding this clone: This sample also contains other DNA sequences that code for the same CDR3. The chain joins TRBV28 to TRBJ1-1; TRBD1 might be the D (5 bases). Trimming shortened V by 5 bases and J by 1 base, and 14 bases separated the two germline ends. In germline, CDR1 is MDHEN, CDR2 SYDVKM. This CDR3 is 15 amino acids long. The CDR3 sequence: CASSLTPTGNTEAFF. The CDR3 bases are TGTGCCAGCAGTCTAACCCCAACAGGGAACACTGAAGCTTTCTTT.

The chain combines TRBV20-1 with TRBJ2-1; D might be TRBD1 (6 bases). Germline loops: CDR1 DFQATT, CDR2 SNEGSKA (reference sequence). Trimming shortened V by 1 base and J by 10 bases, and 8 bases separated the two germline ends. CDR3 length equals 11 residues. CDR3 residues: CSARGDREQFF. CDR3 sequence (DNA): TGCAGTGCTAGAGGAGACAGGGAGCAGTTCTTC.

The chain is built from TRBV28 and TRBJ1-5; TRBD1 matches 9 bases. V dropped 3 bases and J dropped 5; count of bases not matched to a gene: 8. CDR1 MDHEN and CDR2 SYDVKM come from the germline V gene. The CDR3 extends over 16 amino acids. The CDR3 DNA reads as TGTGCCAGCAGTTTTATACAGGGGGCCTGGGATCAGCCCCAGCATTTT. This gives the protein CASSFIQGAWDQPQHF.

This clone was counted once. V usage is TRBV6-5 and J usage is TRBJ2-1; the match to TRBD2 covers 9 bases. The trim removed 6 bases at V and 6 bases at J, leaving 6 bases unmatched. The CDR3 sequence is 14 residues long. CDR1 is MNHEY and CDR2 is SVGAGI in the germline V gene. CDR3: CASSRGGAGNEQFF. The CDR3 bases are TGTGCCAGCAGCCGCGGGGGGGCAGGCAATGAGCAGTTCTTC.

The chain employs TRBV12-5 and TRBJ1-4, with D tentatively TRBD1 (5 bases). The CDR3 loop spans 14 amino acids. CDR1 and CDR2 from the germline V gene are LGHNT and FRNRAP. The V end lost 1 base, the J end lost 7 bases, and 10 bases lay between the germline ends. The CDR3 DNA reads as TGTGCTAGTGGTTTGGGGGGCCCCGGTGAAAAACTGTTTTTT. This translates into CASGLGGPGEKLFF.